A selection of T cell receptor beta chains follows, all from one sample in a study of siplizumab effects on memory and regulatory T cells. Only in-frame clones appear in the TCRdb table, and some are missing; sequencing was by immunoSEQ multiplex PCR. The table has about 69,000 clones, about 87% seen once. Sequencing was carried out using Tregs sorted from blood. The receptors come from a human donor in good health. CDR3s include the opening cysteine and the closing phenylalanine or tryptophan. The D gene is left open where the match is weak. A row's size may be missing; if present it is once, few, many or a size class.

CDR3 | DNA | length | size | D | J | V
CASRRINYGYTF | TGTGCCAGCAGGCGGATTAACTATGGCTACACCTTC | 12 | . | . | TRBJ1-2 | TRBV6-4
CASSEAFPFSYEQYF | TGTGCCAGCAGTGAAGCTTTCCCGTTTTCCTACGAGCAGTACTTC | 15 | . | . | TRBJ2-7 | TRBV2
CASSDPKRLNTIYF | TGTGCCAGCAGTGATCCGAAGAGACTAAACACCATATATTTT | 14 | . | . | TRBJ1-3 | TRBV25-1
CASSQADRRVEAFF | TGCGCCAGCAGCCAAGCCGATCGCAGGGTTGAAGCTTTCTTT | 14 | . | . | TRBJ1-1 | TRBV4-1
CASGADRGHTEAFF | TGTGCCAGCGGGGCGGACAGGGGACACACTGAAGCTTTCTTT | 14 | . | TRBD1 | TRBJ1-1 | TRBV6-5
CASSLAGPRGTEQYF | TGTGCCAGCAGCTTAGCGGGACCCCGGGGAACCGAGCAGTACTTC | 15 | . | . | TRBJ2-7 | TRBV7-2
CASKESPGSFSEQYF | TGTGCCAGTAAGGAGTCTCCAGGGAGTTTCTCCGAGCAGTACTTC | 15 | . | . | TRBJ2-7 | TRBV19
CASSQGQNEQFF | TGCGCCAGCAGCCAAGGGCAGAATGAGCAGTTCTTC | 12 | . | . | TRBJ2-1 | TRBV4-1
CASSPPVIGMGYTF | TGTGCCAGCTCACCGCCCGTTATAGGTATGGGCTACACCTTC | 14 | once | . | TRBJ1-2 | TRBV18
CASSIVVAYEQYF | TGTGCCAGTAGTATTGTCGTCGCCTACGAGCAGTACTTC | 13 | . | . | TRBJ2-7 | TRBV19
CAGSQIAGLYEQFF | TGTGCCGGCAGCCAGATAGCGGGGCTGTATGAGCAGTTCTTC | 14 | . | TRBD2 | TRBJ2-1 | TRBV7-6
CAWSRGSYGYTF | TGTGCCTGGAGTAGGGGTAGCTATGGCTACACCTTC | 12 | . | . | TRBJ1-2 | TRBV30
CASTTTRDTEAFF | TGTGCCAGCACTACGACCCGGGACACTGAAGCTTTCTTT | 13 | once | . | TRBJ1-1 | TRBV6-5
CASDPATSTDTQYF | TGTGCTAGTGATCCAGCAACTAGCACAGATACGCAGTATTTT | 14 | . | . | TRBJ2-3 | TRBV12-5
CASSPTGGSDTQYF | TGCGCCAGCAGCCCGACAGGGGGCTCAGATACGCAGTATTTT | 14 | . | TRBD1 | TRBJ2-3 | TRBV10-2
CASSQGAFETQYF | TGTGCCAGCAGCCAGGGGGCTTTTGAGACCCAGTACTTC | 13 | once | TRBD1 | TRBJ2-5 | TRBV6-6
CASSLSGQGIGGYTF | TGCGCCAGCAGCTTGTCGGGACAGGGGATAGGAGGCTACACCTTC | 15 | . | TRBD1 | TRBJ1-2 | TRBV5-1
CASRTRTSGSLYEQFF | TGTGCCAGCAGGACTCGGACTAGCGGGAGTCTATATGAGCAGTTCTTC | 16 | . | TRBD2 | TRBJ2-1 | TRBV6-4
CASSSLPGLALIDEQFF | TGTGCCAGCAGTTCTTTACCGGGACTAGCCCTAATAGACGAGCAGTTCTTC | 17 | . | TRBD2 | TRBJ2-1 | TRBV27
CASSFGSNQPQHF | TGTGCCAGCAGCTTCGGTAGCAATCAGCCCCAGCATTTT | 13 | . | . | TRBJ1-5 | TRBV13
CASSPGLAGNNEQFF | TGTGCCAGCAGTCCCGGACTAGCGGGAAACAATGAGCAGTTCTTC | 15 | . | TRBD2 | TRBJ2-1 | TRBV6-4
CASSSTSGRAPETQYF | TGTGCCAGCAGCTCTACTAGCGGGAGGGCCCCAGAGACCCAGTACTTC | 16 | . | TRBD2 | TRBJ2-5 | TRBV7-8
CASSLGGIVSGYGYTF | TGTGCCAGCAGCTTGGGGGGTATTGTCTCTGGCTATGGCTACACCTTC | 16 | once | . | TRBJ1-2 | TRBV5-6
CASSLATGHSNQPQHF | TGTGCCAGTAGTCTCGCGACAGGCCATAGCAATCAGCCCCAGCATTTT | 16 | . | . | TRBJ1-5 | TRBV19
CASSLGSPLSNQPQHF | TGTGCCAGCTCACTGGGAAGCCCCTTAAGCAATCAGCCCCAGCATTTT | 16 | . | . | TRBJ1-5 | TRBV18
CASRIQGQNTEAFF | TGTGCCAGTAGGATCCAGGGGCAGAACACTGAAGCTTTCTTT | 14 | few | . | TRBJ1-1 | TRBV19
CASSVGGGYTGELFF | TGTGCCAGCAGTGTTGGAGGGGGGTACACCGGGGAGCTGTTTTTT | 15 | . | . | TRBJ2-2 | TRBV2
CASGPSRETQYF | TGTGCCAGTGGGCCCTCGCGAGAGACCCAGTACTTC | 12 | . | . | TRBJ2-5 | TRBV18
CASSEPCGYTF | TGTGCCAGCAGCGAACCTTGTGGCTACACCTTC | 11 | . | . | TRBJ1-2 | TRBV21-1